This TCR beta chain derives from a study of shared clonotypes between healthy human individuals. General study results and limits: Only blood was sampled, and tissue TCR repertoires likely differ from blood ones. Clonotypes which were not shared had lower generation probabilities than clonotypes that all four donors shared.

Worth noting for this clone: No antigen is known for it.

V lost 5 bases to trimming and J lost 4 bases, with 21 bases between them. This CDR3 is 17 amino acids long. Per the germline V gene, CDR1 is MNHEY and CDR2 is SMNVEV (reference sequence). Execution of the assay was at deep level. Data came from immunoSEQ multiplex PCR; TCRdb stores just in-frame clones and leaves some out. The sample has millions of clones, approximately 94% seen once; the top ten hold 1% to 1.3%. Naivety among CD8 cells was defined by CD45RO negativity and positive CCR7 selection, thereby excluding terminally differentiated effector memory CD45RA+ cells. This chain uses TRBV27 with TRBJ2-1, with D possibly being TRBD2 (7 bases). This receptor was taken from a man younger than 30 in good health. Sequencing input: naive CD8+ T cells sorted from blood. For the CDR3, the DNA is TGTGCCAGCAGTCTAAATACTCCGGGGGGCCTATACAATGAGCAGTTCTTC. Its translation is CASSLNTPGGLYNEQFF.